These 14 T cell receptor beta chains share one sample of origin, sequenced in a study of blood T cell repertoires in COVID-19. Generated by immunoSEQ multiplex PCR, the TCRdb table keeps only in-frame clones and is missing some. The sample shows over 15,000 clones, around 82% of them seen only once. Sequenced sample: peripheral blood. These receptors were taken from a man at least 80 years old with active COVID-19.

The rearrangement links TRBV9 to TRBJ1-1, with a possible D match to TRBD1 (5 bases). With 0 bases removed from V and 2 bases from J, the gap between germline ends came to 14 bases. The length of the CDR3 is 16 residues. The germline V gene has CDR1 SGDLS and CDR2 YYNGEE. Here the CDR3 DNA reads TGTGCCAGCAGCGTAGGCGTCCGACAGAACAACACTGAAGCTTTCTTT. This translates into CASSVGVRQNNTEAFF.

The chain recombines TRBV5-1 with TRBJ2-3; 10 bases agree with TRBD2. Germline lookup yields CDR1 SGHRS and CDR2 YFSETQ. The CDR3 loop spans 17 amino acids. The J segment lost 0 bases and the V segment lost 3 bases, leaving 7 bases of the junction unmatched. DNA for the CDR3: TGCGCCAGCAGCTCGGCACTAGCGGGACGTAGCACAGATACGCAGTATTTT. Encoded protein: CASSSALAGRSTDTQYF.

The rearrangement links TRBV4-1 to TRBJ2-1; 7 bases agree with TRBD1. V shed 2 bases and J 0 bases; nucleotides not matched to a gene: 4. The germline V gene encodes CDR1 MGHRA and CDR2 YSYEKL. The CDR3 consists of 16 residues. This CDR3 reads CASSQTGAGSYNEQFF. CDR3 in DNA: TGCGCCAGCAGCCAAACAGGGGCTGGCTCCTACAATGAGCAGTTCTTC.

The gene calls are TRBV5-1 and TRBJ2-7; D may be TRBD1 (6 bases). The CDR3 has 16 residues. Trimming stripped 2 bases from V and 2 bases from J, with 17 bases between. Per germline, CDR1 SGHRS and CDR2 YFSETQ. CDR3 sequence (DNA): TGCGCCAGCAGCTTAGGGGGACATTCCTTTCCCTACGAGCAGTACTTC. It codes for CASSLGGHSFPYEQYF.

The chain carries TRBV2 and TRBJ2-5, with 10 bases matching TRBD2. This CDR3 is built from 15 residues. The J segment lost 2 bases and the V segment lost 7 bases, leaving 7 bases of the junction unmatched. Germline V CDR1 and CDR2: SNHLY, FYNNEI. In DNA form, the CDR3 reads TGTGCCAGCAAGTGGTCTAGCGGGAGTCAAGAGACCCAGTACTTC. Its protein product is CASKWSSGSQETQYF. Variable domain in full (rest from reference TRBV2 and TRBJ2-5): EPEVTQTPSHQVTQMGQEVILRCVPISNHLYFYWYRQILGQKVEFLVSFYNNEISEKSEIFDDQFSVERPDGSNFTLKIRSTKLEDSAMYFCASKWSSGSQETQYFGPGTRLLVL.

The chain uses TRBV24-1 and TRBJ2-1; 9 nucleotides align to TRBD1. The V segment lost 4 bases and the J segment 7 bases; nucleotides outside the gene matches: 7. CDR1 and CDR2 (germline): KGHDR, SFDVKD. The CDR3 has 15 amino acids. The CDR3 region is CATSDQTGTGNEQFF. CDR3 DNA sequence: TGTGCCACCAGTGACCAAACCGGGACAGGGAATGAGCAGTTCTTC.

The chain is built from TRBV28 and TRBJ2-1; 8 bases line up with TRBD2. Germline V CDR1 and CDR2: MDHEN, SYDVKM. V lost 7 bases and J lost 5; bases outside the gene matches: 10. CDR3 length equals 15 residues. Written as DNA, the CDR3 is TGTGCCAGCAAAGTTAGCGGGAAGCTAGACAATGAGCAGTTCTTC. Its protein product is CASKVSGKLDNEQFF.

The rearrangement links TRBV2 to TRBJ2-2, with TRBD1 identical over 9 bases. V gave up 8 bases and J gave up 6 bases; unmatched junction bases: 10. Germline CDR1 SNHLY, CDR2 FYNNEI. This CDR3 is built from 15 residues. The CDR3 DNA sequence: TGTGCCAGCTGGGGACAGGGAGAAGTGGCCGGGGAGCTGTTTTTT. Its protein product is CASWGQGEVAGELFF.

The V call is TRBV9, the J call TRBJ2-1, with TRBD2 matching 7 bases. This CDR3 contains 15 residues. Trimming took 4 bases from V and 4 from J; bases not matched to a gene: 8. CDR1 and CDR2 from the germline V gene are SGDLS and YYNGEE. The CDR3 coding sequence is TGTGCCAGCAGCATAACCGGGACTAATTACAATGAGCAGTTCTTC. This encodes CASSITGTNYNEQFF.

The chain has TRBV15 and TRBJ2-7; unclear D gene. The CDR3 is 15 amino acids. Trimming took off 0 bases at V and 0 bases at J, with 9 bases between the two ends. Per germline, CDR1 LNHNV and CDR2 YYDKDF (reference sequence). CDR3 sequence (DNA): TGTGCCACCAGCAGAGATTGGGCAGCCTCCTACGAGCAGTACTTC. Its protein product is CATSRDWAASYEQYF.

This clone was seen a handful of times. The V and J genes are TRBV12-3 or TRBV12-4 and TRBJ1-3; TRBD1 agrees at 8 bases. The junction had 4 bases not matched to a gene; V was cut back by 5 bases and J by 7 bases. There are 13 residues in the CDR3. The CDR3 DNA sequence: TGTGCCAGCAGTATCGGACAGGGTAACACCATATATTTT. Translated, it gives CASSIGQGNTIYF.

The chain is built from TRBV10-3 and TRBJ1-1; D is unclear. CDR1 is ENHRY and CDR2 is SYGVKD in the germline V gene. The CDR3 covers 13 residues. Trimming shortened V by 5 bases and J by 1 base, and 8 bases separated the two germline ends. The CDR3: CAISLEKNTEAFF. CDR3 nucleotides: TGTGCCATCAGTTTAGAGAAGAACACTGAAGCTTTCTTT.

Only one count was recorded for this clone. The chain combines TRBV2 with TRBJ2-7, with 9 nucleotides matching TRBD1. V dropped 4 bases and J dropped 1; count of bases not matched to a gene: 8. The CDR3 runs to 16 residues. CDR1 and CDR2 from the germline V gene are SNHLY and FYNNEI. The CDR3: CASSGRDREKSYEQYF. The CDR3 DNA is TGTGCCAGCAGTGGGCGGGACAGGGAGAAATCCTACGAGCAGTACTTC.

This sequence joins TRBV6-2 or TRBV6-3 and TRBJ2-7, with 7 bases identical to TRBD1. Looked up from germline, CDR1 is MNHEY and CDR2 is SVGEGT. The CDR3 has 13 residues. V was clipped by 6 bases and J by 2 bases; unmatched bases: 4. The CDR3 here is CASSRDRPYEQYF. The CDR3 region has the DNA TGTGCCAGCAGCCGGGACAGACCCTACGAGCAGTACTTC.